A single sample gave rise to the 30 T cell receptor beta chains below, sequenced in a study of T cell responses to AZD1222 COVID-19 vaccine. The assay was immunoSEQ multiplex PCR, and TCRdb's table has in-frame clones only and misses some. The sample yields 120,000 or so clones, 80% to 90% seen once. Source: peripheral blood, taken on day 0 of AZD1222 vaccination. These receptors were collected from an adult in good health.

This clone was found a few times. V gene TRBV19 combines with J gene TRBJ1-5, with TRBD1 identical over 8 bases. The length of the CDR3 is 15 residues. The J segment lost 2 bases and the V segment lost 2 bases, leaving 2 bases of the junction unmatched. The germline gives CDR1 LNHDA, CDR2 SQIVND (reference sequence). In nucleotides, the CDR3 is TGTGCCAGTAGTATAACAGGGGGTGGCAATCAGCCCCAGCATTTT. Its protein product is CASSITGGGNQPQHF.

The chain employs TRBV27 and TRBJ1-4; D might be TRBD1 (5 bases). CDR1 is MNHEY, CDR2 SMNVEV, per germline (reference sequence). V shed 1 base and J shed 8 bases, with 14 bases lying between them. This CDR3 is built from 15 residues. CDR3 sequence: CASSLFVAGREKLFF. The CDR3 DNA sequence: TGTGCCAGCAGTTTATTTGTGGCAGGGAGGGAAAAACTGTTTTTT.

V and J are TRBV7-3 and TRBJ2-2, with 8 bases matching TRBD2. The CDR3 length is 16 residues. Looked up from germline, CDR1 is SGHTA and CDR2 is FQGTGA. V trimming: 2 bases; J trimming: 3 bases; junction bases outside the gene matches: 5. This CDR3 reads CASSLVAGRDTGELFF. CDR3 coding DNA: TGTGCCAGCAGCTTAGTAGCGGGAAGGGACACCGGGGAGCTGTTTTTT.

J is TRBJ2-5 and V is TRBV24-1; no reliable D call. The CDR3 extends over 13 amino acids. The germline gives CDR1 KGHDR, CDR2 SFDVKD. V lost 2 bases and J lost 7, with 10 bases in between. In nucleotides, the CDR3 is TGTGCCACCAGTGATTCTATCATTGGGACCCAGTACTTC. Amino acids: CATSDSIIGTQYF.

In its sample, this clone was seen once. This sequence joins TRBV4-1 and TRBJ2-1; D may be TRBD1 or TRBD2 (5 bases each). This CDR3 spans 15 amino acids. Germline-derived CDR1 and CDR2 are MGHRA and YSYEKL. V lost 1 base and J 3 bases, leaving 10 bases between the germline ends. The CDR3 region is CASSQGGTLYNEQFF. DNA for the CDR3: TGCGCCAGCAGCCAAGGGGGGACCCTCTACAATGAGCAGTTCTTC.

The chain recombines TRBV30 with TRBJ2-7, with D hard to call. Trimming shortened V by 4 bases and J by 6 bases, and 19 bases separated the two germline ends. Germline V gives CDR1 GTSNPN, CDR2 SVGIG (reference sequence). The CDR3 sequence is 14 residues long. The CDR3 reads CAWIPRLTVGEQYF. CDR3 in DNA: TGTGCCTGGATCCCCCGCCTTACGGTGGGCGAGCAGTACTTC.

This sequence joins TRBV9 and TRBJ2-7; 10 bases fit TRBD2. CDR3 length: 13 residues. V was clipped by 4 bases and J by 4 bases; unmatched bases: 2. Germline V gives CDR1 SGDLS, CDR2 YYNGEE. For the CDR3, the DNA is TGTGCCAGCAGCTCTAGCGGGAGTTACGAGCAGTACTTC. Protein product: CASSSSGSYEQYF. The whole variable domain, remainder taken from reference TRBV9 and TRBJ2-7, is DSGVTQTPKHLITATGQRVTLRCSPRSGDLSVYWYQQSLDQGLQFLIQYYNGEERAKGNILERFSAQQFPDLHSELNLSSLELGDSALYFCASSSSGSYEQYFGPGTRLTVT.

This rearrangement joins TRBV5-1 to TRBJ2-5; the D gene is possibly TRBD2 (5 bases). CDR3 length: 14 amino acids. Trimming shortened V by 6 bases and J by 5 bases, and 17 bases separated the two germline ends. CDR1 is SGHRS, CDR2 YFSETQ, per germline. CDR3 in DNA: TGCGCCAGCACCCTCGAGGGCGAGAGGGAGACCCAGTACTTC. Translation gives CASTLEGERETQYF. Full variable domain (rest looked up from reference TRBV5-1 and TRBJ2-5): KAGVTQTPRYLIKTRGQQVTLSCSPISGHRSVSWYQQTPGQGLQFLFEYFSETQRNKGNFPGRFSGRQFSNSRSEMNVSTLELGDSALYLCASTLEGERETQYFGPGTRLLVL.

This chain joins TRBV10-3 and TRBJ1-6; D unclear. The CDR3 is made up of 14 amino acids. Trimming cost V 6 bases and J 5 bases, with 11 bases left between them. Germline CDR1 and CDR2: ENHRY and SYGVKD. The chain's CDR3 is CAIRKTSDNSPLHF. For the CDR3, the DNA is TGTGCCATCAGGAAGACATCTGATAATTCACCCCTCCACTTT.

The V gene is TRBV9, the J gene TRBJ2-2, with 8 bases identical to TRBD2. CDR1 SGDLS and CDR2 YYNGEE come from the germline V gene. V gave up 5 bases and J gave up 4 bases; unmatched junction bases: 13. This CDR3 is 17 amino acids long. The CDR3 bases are TGTGCCAGCAGTGAGTCGGACTTTGCGGGAGGCACCGGGGAGCTGTTTTTT. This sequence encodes CASSESDFAGGTGELFF. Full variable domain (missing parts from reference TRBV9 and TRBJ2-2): DSGVTQTPKHLITATGQRVTLRCSPRSGDLSVYWYQQSLDQGLQFLIQYYNGEERAKGNILERFSAQQFPDLHSELNLSSLELGDSALYFCASSESDFAGGTGELFFGEGSRLTVL.

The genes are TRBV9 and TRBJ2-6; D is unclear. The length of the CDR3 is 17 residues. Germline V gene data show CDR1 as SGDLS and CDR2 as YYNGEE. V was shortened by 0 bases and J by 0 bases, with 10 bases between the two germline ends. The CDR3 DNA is TGTGCCAGCAGCGTAGGTTTAGTCGGCTCTGGGGCCAACGTCCTGACTTTC. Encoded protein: CASSVGLVGSGANVLTF.

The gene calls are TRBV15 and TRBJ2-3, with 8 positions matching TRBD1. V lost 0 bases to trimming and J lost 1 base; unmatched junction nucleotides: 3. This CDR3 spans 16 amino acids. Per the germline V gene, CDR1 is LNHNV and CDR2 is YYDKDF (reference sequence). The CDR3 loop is CATSREADRGTDTQYF. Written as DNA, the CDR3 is TGTGCCACCAGCAGAGAGGCGGACAGGGGCACAGATACGCAGTATTTT.

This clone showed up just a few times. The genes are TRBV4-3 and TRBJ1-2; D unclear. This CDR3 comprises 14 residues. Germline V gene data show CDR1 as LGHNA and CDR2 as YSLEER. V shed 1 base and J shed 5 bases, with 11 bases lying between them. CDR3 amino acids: CASSQAVGDYGYTF. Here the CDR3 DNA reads TGCGCCAGCAGCCAAGCGGTGGGAGATTATGGCTACACCTTC.

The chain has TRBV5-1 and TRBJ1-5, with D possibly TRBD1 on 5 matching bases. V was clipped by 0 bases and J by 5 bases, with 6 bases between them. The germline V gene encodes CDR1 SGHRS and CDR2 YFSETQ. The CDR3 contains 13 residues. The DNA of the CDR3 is TGCGCCAGCAGCTTGGGGGGGGATCAGCCCCAGCATTTT. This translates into CASSLGGDQPQHF. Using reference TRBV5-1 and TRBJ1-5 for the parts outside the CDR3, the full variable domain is KAGVTQTPRYLIKTRGQQVTLSCSPISGHRSVSWYQQTPGQGLQFLFEYFSETQRNKGNFPGRFSGRQFSNSRSEMNVSTLELGDSALYLCASSLGGDQPQHFGDGTRLSIL.

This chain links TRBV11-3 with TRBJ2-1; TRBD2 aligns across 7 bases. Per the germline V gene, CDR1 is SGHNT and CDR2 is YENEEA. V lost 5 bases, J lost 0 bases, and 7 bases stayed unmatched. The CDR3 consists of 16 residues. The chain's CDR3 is CASSDLGTTSYNEQFF. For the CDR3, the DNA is TGTGCCAGCAGCGATCTTGGGACTACCTCCTACAATGAGCAGTTCTTC.

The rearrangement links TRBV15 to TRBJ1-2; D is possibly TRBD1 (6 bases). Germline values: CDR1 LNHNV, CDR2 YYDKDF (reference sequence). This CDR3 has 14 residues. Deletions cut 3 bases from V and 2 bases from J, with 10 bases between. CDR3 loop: CATSRNRENYGYTF. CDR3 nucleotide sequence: TGTGCCACCAGCAGGAACAGGGAGAACTATGGCTACACCTTC.

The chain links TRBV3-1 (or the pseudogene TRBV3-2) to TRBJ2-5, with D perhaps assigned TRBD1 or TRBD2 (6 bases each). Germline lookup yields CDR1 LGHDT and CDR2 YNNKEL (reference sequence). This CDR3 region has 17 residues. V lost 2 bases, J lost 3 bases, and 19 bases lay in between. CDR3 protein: CASSQSKPRGDKETQYF. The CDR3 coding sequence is TGTGCCAGCAGCCAAAGTAAGCCGAGGGGGGACAAAGAGACCCAGTACTTC.

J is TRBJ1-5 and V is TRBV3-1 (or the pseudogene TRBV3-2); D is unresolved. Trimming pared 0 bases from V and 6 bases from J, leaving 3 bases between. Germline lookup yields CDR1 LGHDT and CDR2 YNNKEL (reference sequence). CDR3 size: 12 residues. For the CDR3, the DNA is TGTGCCAGCAGCCAAGAAATTCAGCCCCAGCATTTT. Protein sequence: CASSQEIQPQHF.

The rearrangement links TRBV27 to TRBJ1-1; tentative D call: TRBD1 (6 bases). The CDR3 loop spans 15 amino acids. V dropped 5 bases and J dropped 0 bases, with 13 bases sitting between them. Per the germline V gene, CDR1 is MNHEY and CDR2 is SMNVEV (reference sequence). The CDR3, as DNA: TGTGCCAGCAGTCCGACGGACAGACTGAACACTGAAGCTTTCTTT. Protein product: CASSPTDRLNTEAFF.

The CDR3 is CATSRDRTGNTGELFF. For the CDR3, the DNA is TGTGCCACCAGCAGAGATCGGACAGGGAACACCGGGGAGCTGTTTTTT. The chain joins TRBV15 to TRBJ2-2; 7 bases match TRBD1. The germline V gene encodes CDR1 LNHNV and CDR2 YYDKDF (reference sequence). Germline trimming cut 0 bases from V and 1 base from J; bases unmatched to any gene: 2. CDR3 length equals 16 residues.

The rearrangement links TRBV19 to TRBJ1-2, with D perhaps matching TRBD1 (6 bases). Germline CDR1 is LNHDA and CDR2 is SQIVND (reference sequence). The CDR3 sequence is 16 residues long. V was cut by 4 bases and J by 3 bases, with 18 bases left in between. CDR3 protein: CASSNMDSTRDYGYTF. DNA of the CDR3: TGTGCCAGTAGTAATATGGACAGCACACGGGACTATGGCTACACCTTC. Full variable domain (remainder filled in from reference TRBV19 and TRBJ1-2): DGGITQSPKYLFRKEGQNVTLSCEQNLNHDAMYWYRQDPGQGLRLIYYSQIVNDFQKGDIAEGYSVSREKKESFPLTVTSAQKNPTAFYLCASSNMDSTRDYGYTFGSGTRLTVV.

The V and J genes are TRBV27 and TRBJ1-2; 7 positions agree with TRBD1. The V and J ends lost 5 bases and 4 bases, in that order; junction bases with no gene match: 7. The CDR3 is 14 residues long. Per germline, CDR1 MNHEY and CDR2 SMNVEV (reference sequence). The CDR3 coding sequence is TGTGCCAGCAGTGGGTCGGGACAGACCTATGGCTACACCTTC. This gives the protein CASSGSGQTYGYTF.

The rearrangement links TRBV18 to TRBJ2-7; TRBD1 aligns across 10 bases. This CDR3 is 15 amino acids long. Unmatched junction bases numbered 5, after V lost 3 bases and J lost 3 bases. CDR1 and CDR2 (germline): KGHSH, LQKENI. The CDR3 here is CASSPPGTGVYEQYF. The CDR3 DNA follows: TGTGCCAGCTCACCGCCCGGGACAGGGGTCTACGAGCAGTACTTC.

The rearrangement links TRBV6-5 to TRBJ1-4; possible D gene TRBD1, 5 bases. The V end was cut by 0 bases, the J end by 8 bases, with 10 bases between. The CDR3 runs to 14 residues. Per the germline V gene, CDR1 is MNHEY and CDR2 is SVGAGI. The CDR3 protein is CASSYSQGWEKLFF. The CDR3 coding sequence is TGTGCCAGCAGTTACTCCCAGGGATGGGAAAAACTGTTTTTT.

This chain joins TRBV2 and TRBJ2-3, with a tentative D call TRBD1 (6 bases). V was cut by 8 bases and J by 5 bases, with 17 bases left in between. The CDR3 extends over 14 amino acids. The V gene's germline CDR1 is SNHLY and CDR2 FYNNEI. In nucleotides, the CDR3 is TGTGCCAGCGGGGGCGGCCAGTTAAGAGATACGCAGTATTTT. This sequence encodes CASGGGQLRDTQYF.

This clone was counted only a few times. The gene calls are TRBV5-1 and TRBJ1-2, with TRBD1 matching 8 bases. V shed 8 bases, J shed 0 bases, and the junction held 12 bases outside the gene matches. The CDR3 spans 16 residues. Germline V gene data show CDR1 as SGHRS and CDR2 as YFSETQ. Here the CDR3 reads CASSWTGRGPNYGYTF. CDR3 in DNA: TGCGCCAGTTCGTGGACAGGCAGGGGGCCTAACTATGGCTACACCTTC.

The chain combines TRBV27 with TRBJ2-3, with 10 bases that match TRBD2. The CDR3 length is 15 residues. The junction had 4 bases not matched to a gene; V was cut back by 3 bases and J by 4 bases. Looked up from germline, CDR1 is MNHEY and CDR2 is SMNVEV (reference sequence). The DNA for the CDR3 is TGTGCCAGCAGTTTCGCTAGCGGGAGCCCAGATACGCAGTATTTT. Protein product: CASSFASGSPDTQYF.

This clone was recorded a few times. DNA for the CDR3: TGTGCCAGCAGCTTACATGTGAACACTGAAGCTTTCTTT. It yields the protein CASSLHVNTEAFF. The chain is built from TRBV7-3 and TRBJ1-1; D gene unclear. The CDR3 consists of 13 residues. Per the germline V gene, CDR1 is SGHTA and CDR2 is FQGTGA. Trimming stripped 2 bases from V and 0 bases from J, with 4 bases between.

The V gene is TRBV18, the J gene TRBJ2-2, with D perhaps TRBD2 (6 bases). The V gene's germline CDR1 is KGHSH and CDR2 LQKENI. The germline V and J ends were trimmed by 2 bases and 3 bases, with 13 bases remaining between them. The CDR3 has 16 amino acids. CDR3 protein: CASSPIDSGYTGELFF. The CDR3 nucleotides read TGTGCCAGCTCACCAATTGATAGCGGTTACACCGGGGAGCTGTTTTTT. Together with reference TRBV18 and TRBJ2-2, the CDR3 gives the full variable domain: NAGVMQNPRHLVRRRGQEARLRCSPMKGHSHVYWYRQLPEEGLKFMVYLQKENIIDESGMPKERFSAEFPKEGPSILRIQQVVRGDSAAYFCASSPIDSGYTGELFFGEGSRLTVL.

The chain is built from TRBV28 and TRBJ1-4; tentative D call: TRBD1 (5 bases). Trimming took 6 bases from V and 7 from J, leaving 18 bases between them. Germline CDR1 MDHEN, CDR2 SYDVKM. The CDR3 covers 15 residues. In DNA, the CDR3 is TGTGCCAGCAGGAGGCAGGGAGGTTCTTCTGAAAAACTGTTTTTT. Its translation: CASRRQGGSSEKLFF.